This T cell receptor (beta chain) originates from a study of cytomegalovirus exposure and HLA in healthy donors. Study results and caveats: Later examination showed HLA-associated TCR beta chains had greater clonal expansion than equally common others.

CDR3 length equals 13 residues. Looked up from germline, CDR1 is MNHNS and CDR2 is SASEGT. V dropped 4 bases and J dropped 6; count of bases not matched to a gene: 4. With 60 Vbeta and 13 Jbeta primers, the PCR was carried out. Assay: immunoSEQ multiplex PCR; the TCRdb copy retains only in-frame clones and omits some. This table holds more than 150,000 clones, 70% to 85% found once. As to this clone: Its antigen is unknown.

This clonotype was obtained from a woman between 50 and 59 years old in good health and CMV-seropositive. V and J are TRBV6-1 and TRBJ2-7; 9 nucleotides line up with TRBD1. The sequencing sample was made of PBMCs. CDR3 in amino acids: CASSGQGVGEQYF. The DNA of the CDR3 is TGTGCCAGCAGTGGACAGGGGGTTGGCGAGCAGTACTTC.